These 10 T cell receptor beta chains share one sample of origin, sequenced in a study of OX40 agonist ivuxolimab in advanced cancers. Assay: immunoSEQ multiplex PCR; the TCRdb copy retains only in-frame clones and omits some. The table has about 73,000 clones, 80% to 95% seen once. This specimen consisted of CD4+ or CD8+ T cells sorted from blood, obtained in a trial of the OX40 agonist ivuxolimab. All receptors derive from an adult with an advanced solid tumor such as melanoma, head and neck, liver or kidney cancer.

The chain employs TRBV30 and TRBJ2-1, with TRBD2 matching 7 bases. CDR3 size: 12 residues. V was pared by 8 bases and J by 7 bases, with 8 bases of the junction left unmatched. Germline CDR1 GTSNPN, CDR2 SVGIG (reference sequence). CDR3 DNA: TGTGCCCATCTTCGGACTAGTAATGAGCAGTTCTTC. It encodes CAHLRTSNEQFF.

A single count supports this clone. J is TRBJ2-1 and V is TRBV28; TRBD2 matches 10 bases. CDR3 length equals 14 residues. The ends lost 4 bases at V and 7 bases at J; junction bases unmatched: 4. Germline V gene data show CDR1 as MDHEN and CDR2 as SYDVKM. CDR3 DNA sequence: TGTGCCAGCAGTTCCCGACTAGCGGGTAATGAGCAGTTCTTC. Protein sequence: CASSSRLAGNEQFF.

Note on this clone: At one end the junction does not follow the germline gene, possibly because of a read error. The chain uses TRBV7-7 and TRBJ2-2; no reliable D call. Germline V gene sequence: CDR1 SSHAT, CDR2 FNYEAQ (reference sequence). The CDR3 length is 14 residues. The CDR3 region is CASRPVGETGELFF. CDR3 DNA: TGTGCTAGCAGGCCGGTGGGCGAAACCGGGGAGCTGTTTTTT.

V gene TRBV28 combines with J gene TRBJ1-1; the match to TRBD1 covers 7 bases. The junction had 7 bases not matched to a gene; V was cut back by 5 bases and J by 7 bases. CDR3 length equals 13 residues. CDR1 is MDHEN and CDR2 is SYDVKM in the germline V gene. The CDR3 sequence: CASSAGQQIEAFF. DNA for the CDR3: TGTGCCAGCAGTGCGGGACAGCAGATTGAAGCTTTCTTT. The whole variable domain, filled in from reference TRBV28 and TRBJ1-1, reads DVKVTQSSRYLVKRTGEKVFLECVQDMDHENMFWYRQDPGLGLRLIYFSYDVKMKEKGDIPEGYSVSREKKERFSLILESASTNQTSMYLCASSAGQQIEAFFGQGTRLTVV.

The rearrangement links TRBV15 to TRBJ1-5, with D maybe TRBD1 (5 bases). V was pared by 1 base and J by 6 bases, with 13 bases between. CDR3 length: 15 residues. CDR1 LNHNV and CDR2 YYDKDF come from the germline V gene (reference sequence). As DNA, the CDR3 is TGTGCCACCAGCAGAGGAGGGGACGGTTCTCAGCCCCAGCATTTT. The encoded protein is CATSRGGDGSQPQHF.

CDR3 nucleotides: TGTGCCAGCAGTAACCACTTCGGGACTAGCGGGAGCTACGAGCAGTACTTC. Translated: CASSNHFGTSGSYEQYF. V is TRBV27 and J is TRBJ2-7; the match to TRBD2 covers 14 bases. This CDR3 has 17 residues. The V and J ends lost 5 bases and 3 bases, in that order; junction bases with no gene match: 9. The V gene's germline CDR1 is MNHEY and CDR2 SMNVEV (reference sequence).

The V and J genes are TRBV7-3 and TRBJ1-2; D is unclear. This CDR3 comprises 13 residues. V was trimmed by 2 bases and J by 0 bases, leaving 4 bases between them. Per the germline V gene, CDR1 is SGHTA and CDR2 is FQGTGA. CDR3 nucleotides: TGTGCCAGCAGCTTAGGCCCTAACTATGGCTACACCTTC. Its protein product is CASSLGPNYGYTF.

The chain links TRBV5-4 to TRBJ2-5; 8 bases agree with TRBD1. This CDR3 has 13 residues. Germline lookup yields CDR1 SGHNT and CDR2 YYREEE (reference sequence). With 6 bases clipped from V and 1 base from J, the junction kept 2 bases outside the gene matches. The CDR3 spells CASKGQVQETQYF. CDR3 DNA: TGTGCCAGCAAGGGACAGGTCCAAGAGACCCAGTACTTC.

The J gene is TRBJ2-3, the V gene TRBV7-2, with TRBD2 matching 12 bases. V trimming: 6 bases; J trimming: 1 base; junction bases outside the gene matches: 11. This CDR3 has 18 amino acids. Germline-derived CDR1 and CDR2 are SGHTA and FQGNSA. CDR3 bases: TGTGCCAGCAGTCCCCTAGCGGGAGGGCCCCGGGGCACAGATACGCAGTATTTT. Amino acids: CASSPLAGGPRGTDTQYF.

This sequence joins TRBV6-6 and TRBJ2-5, with D possibly being TRBD2 (6 bases). CDR3 size: 14 residues. V was pared by 0 bases and J by 2 bases, with 7 bases between. Germline CDR1 and CDR2: MNHNY and SVGAGI (reference sequence). The CDR3 DNA reads TGTGCCAGCAGTTACTCCGGGGGACAAGAGACCCAGTACTTC. Translating gives CASSYSGGQETQYF.